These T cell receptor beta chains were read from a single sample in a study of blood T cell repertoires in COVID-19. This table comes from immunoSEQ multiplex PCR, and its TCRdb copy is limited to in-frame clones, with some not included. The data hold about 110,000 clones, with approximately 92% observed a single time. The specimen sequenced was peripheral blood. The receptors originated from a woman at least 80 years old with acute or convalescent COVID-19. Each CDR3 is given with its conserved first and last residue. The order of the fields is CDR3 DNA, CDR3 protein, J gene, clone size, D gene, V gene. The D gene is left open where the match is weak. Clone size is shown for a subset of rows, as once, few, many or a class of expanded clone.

cdr3_nt: TGCAGCGTTGAAGTGGTAGGGACAGTGAACACTGAAGCTTTCTTT; cdr3_aa: CSVEVVGTVNTEAFF; j_call: TRBJ1-1; clone_size: -; d_call: TRBD1; v_call: TRBV29-1
cdr3_nt: TGCGCCAGCAGCCAAGATCCCCAGGAAAACTATGGCTACACCTTC; cdr3_aa: CASSQDPQENYGYTF; j_call: TRBJ1-2; clone_size: -; d_call: -; v_call: TRBV4-1
cdr3_nt: TGTGCCAGCAGTGCTGCAGCCCCGGGGGGCTACACCTTC; cdr3_aa: CASSAAAPGGYTF; j_call: TRBJ1-2; clone_size: -; d_call: -; v_call: TRBV12-3/TRBV12-4
cdr3_nt: TGCAGCGTAATTCGGAGCACTGAAGCTTTCTTT; cdr3_aa: CSVIRSTEAFF; j_call: TRBJ1-1; clone_size: -; d_call: -; v_call: TRBV29-1
cdr3_nt: TGTGCCAGCAGCTTGAGGGGGAACTCCTACGAGCAGTACTTC; cdr3_aa: CASSLRGNSYEQYF; j_call: TRBJ2-7; clone_size: -; d_call: -; v_call: TRBV5-6
cdr3_nt: TGCGCCAGCAGCTTGTACTCCTACGAGCAGTACTTC; cdr3_aa: CASSLYSYEQYF; j_call: TRBJ2-7; clone_size: -; d_call: -; v_call: TRBV5-1
cdr3_nt: TGCAGTGCCAGTCGACAGGGCCGCACAGATACGCAGTATTTT; cdr3_aa: CSASRQGRTDTQYF; j_call: TRBJ2-3; clone_size: -; d_call: TRBD1; v_call: TRBV20-1
cdr3_nt: TGTGCCAGCAGCATTTCCGGGACTAGCGGGGGGGCCCTAGGGACCCAGTACTTC; cdr3_aa: CASSISGTSGGALGTQYF; j_call: TRBJ2-5; clone_size: -; d_call: TRBD2; v_call: TRBV7-2
cdr3_nt: TGCGCCAGCAGCTTGACAGATAGCGGGGGGACATACAATGAGCAGTTCTTC; cdr3_aa: CASSLTDSGGTYNEQFF; j_call: TRBJ2-1; clone_size: -; d_call: TRBD2; v_call: TRBV5-1
cdr3_nt: TGTGCCAGCAGCTGGAGCGGGGGGGCGAATGAGCAGTTCTTC; cdr3_aa: CASSWSGGANEQFF; j_call: TRBJ2-1; clone_size: -; d_call: TRBD2; v_call: TRBV7-6
cdr3_nt: TGCAGCGCCCAACAGGGAAACACTGAAGCTTTCTTT; cdr3_aa: CSAQQGNTEAFF; j_call: TRBJ1-1; clone_size: -; d_call: -; v_call: TRBV29-1
cdr3_nt: TGTGCCAGCAGTTCTAGCGGGGTCACAGATACGCAGTATTTT; cdr3_aa: CASSSSGVTDTQYF; j_call: TRBJ2-3; clone_size: -; d_call: TRBD2; v_call: TRBV27
cdr3_nt: TGTGCCAGCTCAACCGGGACTGCCTCCTCCTTGTTCTATGGCTACACCTTC; cdr3_aa: CASSTGTASSLFYGYTF; j_call: TRBJ1-2; clone_size: -; d_call: -; v_call: TRBV18
cdr3_nt: TGTGCCAGCTCACCACCCGGGACTAGGGGCACCGGGGAGCTGTTTTTT; cdr3_aa: CASSPPGTRGTGELFF; j_call: TRBJ2-2; clone_size: -; d_call: TRBD2; v_call: TRBV18
cdr3_nt: TGTGCCAGCAGCTTTGGGACACCGAATGAAAAACTGTTTTTT; cdr3_aa: CASSFGTPNEKLFF; j_call: TRBJ1-4; clone_size: -; d_call: -; v_call: TRBV7-8
cdr3_nt: TGTGCCAGCAGACCGACAGTTAACTATGGCTACACCTTC; cdr3_aa: CASRPTVNYGYTF; j_call: TRBJ1-2; clone_size: -; d_call: -; v_call: TRBV6-5
cdr3_nt: TGTGCCAGTAGCCAGGACAATCGACGGACTAGCGCACGCACAGATACGCAGTATTTT; cdr3_aa: CASSQDNRRTSARTDTQYF; j_call: TRBJ2-3; clone_size: -; d_call: TRBD2; v_call: TRBV19
cdr3_nt: TGTGCCAGCAGCTTGGGACACCAGAACACTGAAGCTTTCTTT; cdr3_aa: CASSLGHQNTEAFF; j_call: TRBJ1-1; clone_size: -; d_call: -; v_call: TRBV7-2
cdr3_nt: TGTGCCAGCAGCTCCGGGACTAGCGGGGTAGAGACCCAGTACTTC; cdr3_aa: CASSSGTSGVETQYF; j_call: TRBJ2-5; clone_size: -; d_call: TRBD2; v_call: TRBV11-3
cdr3_nt: TGCAGTGCTAGTCCCCAGGGGAACTATGGCTACACCTTC; cdr3_aa: CSASPQGNYGYTF; j_call: TRBJ1-2; clone_size: -; d_call: -; v_call: TRBV20-1
cdr3_nt: TGTGCCAGCAGCTTGACAGGGGGCAACGAAAAACTGTTTTTT; cdr3_aa: CASSLTGGNEKLFF; j_call: TRBJ1-4; clone_size: -; d_call: TRBD1; v_call: TRBV11-2
cdr3_nt: TGCGCCAGCAGCCTAGCCAGGGGGCGCTCCGGAAACACCATATATTTT; cdr3_aa: CASSLARGRSGNTIYF; j_call: TRBJ1-3; clone_size: -; d_call: TRBD1; v_call: TRBV4-1
cdr3_nt: TGTGCCAGCAGCCCTCACCGAACAGGGGTTGGCTACACCTTC; cdr3_aa: CASSPHRTGVGYTF; j_call: TRBJ1-2; clone_size: -; d_call: TRBD1; v_call: TRBV11-2
cdr3_nt: TGTGCCAGCAGGAGGGACGGGGGCACCGGGGAGCTGTTTTTT; cdr3_aa: CASRRDGGTGELFF; j_call: TRBJ2-2; clone_size: few; d_call: -; v_call: TRBV9
cdr3_nt: TGTGCCAGCACTCCGGGACAGCTTGATGAAAAACTGTTTTTT; cdr3_aa: CASTPGQLDEKLFF; j_call: TRBJ1-4; clone_size: -; d_call: TRBD1; v_call: TRBV28